A selection of T cell receptor beta chains follows, all from one sample in a study of cytomegalovirus exposure and HLA in healthy donors. Method: immunoSEQ multiplex PCR; TCRdb's copy keeps in-frame clones and lacks some. Of 300,000 or so clones listed, approximately 86% are singletons. The sample comprised PBMCs. Source of these receptors: a young man in good health and CMV-seronegative. CDR3s leave out the opening cysteine and the closing phenylalanine or tryptophan.

V,CDR3
TRBV6-1,AYREYTEAF
TRBV6-1,ANQGEGAHQPQH
TRBV6-6,ASRGNTGAVTGELF
TRBV7-9,ASSPAGNTEAF
TRBV30,AWSVSSRSTDTQY
TRBV30,AWAPGTSGLDTQY
TRBV27,ASSKQGSGQPQH
TRBV6-5,ASSYQSGLAEAF
TRBV18,ASSPNDRGLNEQY
TRBV6-1,ASRLQVNTEAF
TRBV7-2,ASSPHQGSLETQY
TRBV4-1,ASSQRGTGPLNTEAF
TRBV7-6,ASSLDTSTQY
TRBV19,ASSTPDQPQH
TRBV19,ASSRTVSSQPQH
TRBV6-1,ASSFGQGSNQPQH
TRBV7-2,ASSLGVGLAPYEQY
TRBV18,ASSQDPNQPQH
TRBV2,ASSYDSYNTEAF
TRBV18,ASSPGKGGSRGIGEQF
TRBV18,ASSQQGAETQY
TRBV11-2,ASSFRLAGQDTQY
TRBV30,AWRVGLSEQY
TRBV7-2,ASRPSRADTQY
TRBV5-1,ASSTSTGHSGNTIY
TRBV5-4,ASSFRGGQKAEAF
TRBV6-5,ASSYFQGEAF
TRBV6-5,ASSYFDSRLEQPQH
TRBV5-6,ASSLLAEGTQY
TRBV9,ASSSGQGYDNSPLH
TRBV27,ASSWDTDSYNEQF
TRBV6-6,ASGTSGVLTRYEQY
TRBV25-1,ASSAGTGRNYGYT
TRBV29-1,SARLDDETQY
TRBV21-1,ASSRRGQEPQPQH
TRBV5-4,ASRVQGSYGYT
TRBV4-1,ASSQEYSPLH
TRBV18,ASSPLGSNQPQH
TRBV4-3,ASGLTPGQGIDSNTGELF